This T cell receptor (beta chain) appears in the sequencing data of a study of shared clonotypes between healthy human individuals. Points on this clone: One junction end does not reproduce the germline sequence, and a read error may be involved.

An even split of each subset's genomic DNA across several immunoSEQ plates was performed. Bulk PBMC genomic DNA spanned ten immunoSEQ deep plates. In the study's own analysis: ImmunoSEQ supplied junction-only sequences lacking quality scores, so filtering was different. The method was immunoSEQ multiplex PCR; TCRdb's version includes in-frame clones alone and lacks a portion of them. V, J and clone size reflect that table, while D and trimming were determined from the DNA. The sample has about 520,000 clones, around four fifths seen once. The CDR3 length is 15 residues. Looked up from germline, CDR1 is SSHAT and CDR2 is FNYEAQ (reference sequence). Some 90 million PBMCs served as the genomic DNA source for unsorted samples.

The clonotype comes from a middle-aged woman in good health. Some clones in this sample may be carry-over from other donors' samples. Source material: PBMCs. The chain is built from TRBV7-7 and TRBJ2-1; TRBD2 matches at 10 bases. The CDR3 spells CASSLGTSAYNEQFF. In DNA, the CDR3 is TGTGCTAGCAGCTTAGGGACTAGCGCCTACAATGAGCAGTTCTTC.